This is a list of T cell receptor beta chains from one sample in a study of regulatory T cells in long-lasting Graves disease. TCRdb called the multiplex PCR reads again in MiXCR, with one record for every CDR3 protein. The sample lists some 460,000 distinct CDR3 sequences; about a sixth were seen once. These sequences were also reported in another study, on T cells in Graves' hyperthyroidism and ophthalmopathy.

The source material was peripheral blood mononuclear cells (PBMCs), sampled at new diagnosis, from a patient treated with antithyroid drugs. The source of these receptors is a man aged 40-49 years with Graves disease. The CDR3 runs from the conserved cysteine through the conserved F or W. The D gene is left open where the match is weak.

CDR3: CASSGQSGRGDTQYF; D: TRBD2; V: TRBV2; J: TRBJ2-3
CDR3: CASSEVGQGGYEQYF; D: TRBD1; V: TRBV2; J: TRBJ2-7
CDR3: CASSLESSGSNEQYF; D: TRBD2; V: TRBV5-1; J: TRBJ2-7
CDR3: CASSLDFNQPQHF; D: -; V: TRBV7-2; J: TRBJ1-5
CDR3: CASSLDYYGYTF; D: -; V: TRBV5-5; J: TRBJ1-2
CDR3: CASSAGQGGSYEQYF; D: TRBD1; V: TRBV11-2; J: TRBJ2-7
CDR3: CSAQGNLGPEQYF; D: -; V: TRBV20-1; J: TRBJ2-7
CDR3: CASSVESRNYEQYF; D: -; V: TRBV9; J: TRBJ2-7
CDR3: CASSPLGQLNPRTKNIQYF; D: TRBD1; V: TRBV7-8; J: TRBJ2-4
CDR3: CSVEHEGQGDTGELFF; D: TRBD1; V: TRBV29-1; J: TRBJ2-2
CDR3: CASTPGTSGSSHEQYF; D: TRBD2; V: TRBV6-1; J: TRBJ2-7
CDR3: CASSARDGATYEQYF; D: -; V: TRBV9; J: TRBJ2-7
CDR3: CASSLDRGLYNEQFF; D: TRBD1; V: TRBV7-2; J: TRBJ2-1
CDR3: CASSYVAASSLYEQYF; D: -; V: TRBV6-2/TRBV6-3; J: TRBJ2-7
CDR3: CASSQTSGFSSYEQYF; D: TRBD2; V: TRBV3-1; J: TRBJ2-7
CDR3: CASSLTRDRALPGANVLTF; D: TRBD1; V: TRBV28; J: TRBJ2-6
CDR3: CASSLRAGGLYNEQFF; D: TRBD2; V: TRBV5-1; J: TRBJ2-1
CDR3: CASSPSGQNTEAFF; D: -; V: TRBV12-3/TRBV12-4; J: TRBJ1-1
CDR3: CASRPPGLATYEQYF; D: TRBD2; V: TRBV11-2; J: TRBJ2-7
CDR3: CASSRRASYEQYF; D: -; V: TRBV12-3/TRBV12-4; J: TRBJ2-7
CDR3: CAISPRATYEQYF; D: -; V: TRBV2; J: TRBJ2-7
CDR3: CASSLTQGNEQYF; D: TRBD1; V: TRBV28; J: TRBJ2-7
CDR3: CASSQSPYGYTF; D: -; V: TRBV6-1; J: TRBJ1-2
CDR3: CSAGVPGRGSHEQYF; D: -; V: TRBV29-1; J: TRBJ2-7
CDR3: CSVAGTYTYEQYF; D: -; V: TRBV29-1; J: TRBJ2-7
CDR3: CASSYRPTGELFF; D: -; V: TRBV6-5; J: TRBJ2-2
CDR3: CASSPTPGQATYSNQPQHF; D: TRBD1; V: TRBV7-3; J: TRBJ1-5
CDR3: CASRPYRGRIYGYTF; D: TRBD1; V: TRBV28; J: TRBJ1-2
CDR3: CASRGTLYGYTF; D: -; V: TRBV28; J: TRBJ1-2
CDR3: CASSYLRTVSTDTQYF; D: -; V: TRBV6-2/TRBV6-3; J: TRBJ2-3
CDR3: CSARESHRTGTSGYIDTQYF; D: TRBD2; V: TRBV20-1; J: TRBJ2-3
CDR3: CASSVGLVSYNEQFF; D: TRBD2; V: TRBV19; J: TRBJ2-1
CDR3: CSLTRRENTEAFF; D: -; V: TRBV20-1; J: TRBJ1-1
CDR3: CASRKGQGGGISNQPQHF; D: TRBD1; V: TRBV28; J: TRBJ1-5
CDR3: CASSLGGASGRSTYEQYF; D: TRBD2; V: TRBV7-7; J: TRBJ2-7
CDR3: CASNSNQETQYF; D: -; V: TRBV2; J: TRBJ2-5
CDR3: CASTREGGVLTEAFF; D: -; V: TRBV7-9; J: TRBJ1-1
CDR3: CASASMSGAEQFF; D: -; V: TRBV25-1; J: TRBJ2-1
CDR3: CASSLTLRASSGANVLTF; D: -; V: TRBV7-3; J: TRBJ2-6
CDR3: CASSLYGTGYNEQFF; D: TRBD1; V: TRBV28; J: TRBJ2-1
CDR3: CASSILTGGEKLFF; D: TRBD1; V: TRBV19; J: TRBJ1-4
CDR3: CASGQGQGGKNIQYF; D: TRBD1; V: TRBV28; J: TRBJ2-4
CDR3: CASSPPRGTGELFF; D: -; V: TRBV14; J: TRBJ2-2
CDR3: CASLLKGTDTQYF; D: -; V: TRBV5-8; J: TRBJ2-3
CDR3: CASSSGTGLSGELFF; D: TRBD1; V: TRBV5-1; J: TRBJ2-2